This section outlines one TCR beta chain sequence together with its context. The antigen is not known. The CDR3 contains 13 residues. Germline CDR1 and CDR2: LNHNV and YYDKDF (reference sequence). The germline V and J ends were trimmed by 5 bases and 7 bases, with 14 bases remaining between them. The source of the sample is a study of CD8+ T cells in alopecia areata. At the level of the study: Twice daily, treated patients received 5 to 10 mg of oral tofacitinib. Tofacitinib treatment spanned 6 to 18 months, with 6 months off drug afterward. General study results and limits: Normal skin contains resident alphabeta T cells, and these are also sequenced in scalp samples.

Extracted RNA was reverse transcribed, and the resulting cDNA served as sequencing template. The assay was immunoSEQ multiplex PCR, and TCRdb's table has in-frame clones only and misses some. The sample lists about 190,000 clones, approximately 56% occurring once. Treatment here: oral pan-JAK inhibitor, 5-10 mg twice daily. It was from PBMCs that CD4+ and CD8+ T cells were sorted. The TCR sequence derives from a human donor with alopecia areata. J is TRBJ2-5 and V is TRBV15; D might be TRBD1 (6 bases). The starting material was CD4+ T cells sorted from blood, obtained at week 4, from a patient treated with tofacitinib. CDR3 DNA sequence: TGTGCCACCAGCTTTACCCTCAGGGGGACCCAGTACTTC. Translation: CATSFTLRGTQYF.